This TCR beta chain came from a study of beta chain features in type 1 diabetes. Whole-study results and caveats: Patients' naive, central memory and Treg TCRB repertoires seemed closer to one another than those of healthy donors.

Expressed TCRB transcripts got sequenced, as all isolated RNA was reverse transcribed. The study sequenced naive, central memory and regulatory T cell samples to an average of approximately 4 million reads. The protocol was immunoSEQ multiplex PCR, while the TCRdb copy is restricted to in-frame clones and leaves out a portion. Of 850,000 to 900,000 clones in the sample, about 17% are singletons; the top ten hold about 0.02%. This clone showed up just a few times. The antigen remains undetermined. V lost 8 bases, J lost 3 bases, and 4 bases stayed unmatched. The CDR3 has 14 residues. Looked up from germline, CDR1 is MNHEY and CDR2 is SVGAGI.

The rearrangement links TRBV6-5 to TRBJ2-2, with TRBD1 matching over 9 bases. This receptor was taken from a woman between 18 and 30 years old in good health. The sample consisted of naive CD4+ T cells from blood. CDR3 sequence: CASGRTGDTGELFF. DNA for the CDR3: TGTGCCAGCGGGCGGACAGGGGACACCGGGGAGCTGTTTTTT.